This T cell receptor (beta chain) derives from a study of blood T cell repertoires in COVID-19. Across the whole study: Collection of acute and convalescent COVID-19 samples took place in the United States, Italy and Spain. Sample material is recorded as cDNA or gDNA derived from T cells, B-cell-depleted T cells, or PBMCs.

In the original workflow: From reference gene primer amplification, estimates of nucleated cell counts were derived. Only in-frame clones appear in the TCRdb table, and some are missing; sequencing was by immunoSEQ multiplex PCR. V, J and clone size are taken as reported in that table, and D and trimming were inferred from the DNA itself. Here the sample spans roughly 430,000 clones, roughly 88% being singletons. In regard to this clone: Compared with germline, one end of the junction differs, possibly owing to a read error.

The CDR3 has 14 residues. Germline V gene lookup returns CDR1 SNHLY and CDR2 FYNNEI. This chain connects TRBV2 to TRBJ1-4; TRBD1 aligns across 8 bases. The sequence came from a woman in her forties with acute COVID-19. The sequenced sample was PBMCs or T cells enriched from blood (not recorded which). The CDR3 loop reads CASSEGDRNEKLFF. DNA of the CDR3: TGTGCCAGCAGCGAAGGGGACAGGAATGAAAAACTGTTTTTT.